These 10 T cell receptor beta chains came from one sample sequenced in a study of long-term antiretroviral therapy in people with HIV. At the survey level, the v3.0 immunoSEQ assay was run. Some clones are missing from TCRdb's copy, which holds only in-frame ones; the method was immunoSEQ multiplex PCR. The sample lists approximately 17,000 clones, approximately 90% occurring once. Sequenced here: unsorted PBMCs, sampled 0.6 years after starting antiretroviral therapy. The origin of the receptors is a woman aged 40 to 49 with HIV.

The chain is built from TRBV19 and TRBJ2-5; the match to TRBD1 covers 12 bases. V shed 8 bases and J 4 bases; nucleotides not matched to a gene: 8. The CDR3 loop spans 15 amino acids. The germline V gene encodes CDR1 LNHDA and CDR2 SQIVND (reference sequence). CDR3 DNA: TGTGCCAGTTCCGGGACAGGGGGCCCGGGAGAGACCCAGTACTTC. Translated, it gives CASSGTGGPGETQYF.

The chain couples TRBV30 to TRBJ1-3; a possible D gene is TRBD1 (5 bases). Trimming removed 4 bases at V and 0 bases at J, with 19 bases between. The CDR3 runs 17 residues. Germline loops: CDR1 GTSNPN, CDR2 SVGIG (reference sequence). CDR3 sequence (DNA): TGTGCCTGGAAGCAGCGGGACTTTGGGAGCTCTGGAAACACCATATATTTT. Residues: CAWKQRDFGSSGNTIYF.

The chain carries TRBV30 and TRBJ1-3; D remains ambiguous. Germline CDR1 GTSNPN, CDR2 SVGIG (reference sequence). Trimming cost V 0 bases and J 0 bases, with 9 bases left between them. The CDR3 totals 15 residues. In DNA form, the CDR3 reads TGTGCCTGGAGTGTAGGCCGGATCTCTGGAAACACCATATATTTT. Protein product: CAWSVGRISGNTIYF.

This chain links TRBV6-5 with TRBJ1-2; D may be TRBD1 (5 bases). This CDR3 is built from 14 residues. V was clipped by 0 bases and J by 5 bases, with 10 bases between them. CDR1 is MNHEY and CDR2 is SVGAGI in the germline V gene. The DNA of the CDR3 is TGTGCCAGCAGTTACTCGCGGGGGGGGTATGGCTACACCTTC. Translated, it gives CASSYSRGGYGYTF.

The CDR3 spells CSVEGNRAEAFF. Here the CDR3 DNA reads TGCAGCGTTGAAGGGAATCGGGCTGAAGCTTTCTTT. This sequence joins TRBV29-1 and TRBJ1-1, with D uncertain. V gave up 1 base and J gave up 6 bases, with 9 bases separating them. This CDR3 region has 12 residues. The germline CDR1 and CDR2 sequences are SQVTM and ANQGSEA.

V and J are TRBV30 and TRBJ2-7; D unresolved. Trimming stripped 0 bases from V and 5 bases from J, with 8 bases between. The CDR3 has 12 residues. CDR1 is GTSNPN and CDR2 is SVGIG in the germline V gene (reference sequence). In DNA form, the CDR3 reads TGTGCCTGGAGTGTAAGTTCGCACGAGCAGTACTTC. Its translation is CAWSVSSHEQYF.

The chain is built from TRBV18 and TRBJ2-1; 10 bases match TRBD1. The CDR3 totals 16 residues. Looked up from germline, CDR1 is KGHSH and CDR2 is LQKENI. Trimming removed 3 bases from V and 7 bases from J; junction bases left unmatched: 9. CDR3 amino acids: CASSPLTGQGMNEQFF. CDR3 DNA sequence: TGTGCCAGCTCACCTTTAACGGGACAGGGGATGAATGAGCAGTTCTTC.

The rearrangement links TRBV27 to TRBJ1-1; D is uncertain. The V end was cut by 2 bases, the J end by 3 bases, with 7 bases between. Germline lookup yields CDR1 MNHEY and CDR2 SMNVEV (reference sequence). This CDR3 spans 13 amino acids. The CDR3, as DNA: TGTGCCAGCAGTTTAAAGTTGGACACTGAAGCTTTCTTT. It yields the protein CASSLKLDTEAFF.

The chain couples TRBV27 to TRBJ1-6; 11 bases agree with TRBD1. The CDR3 spans 15 residues. With V trimmed by 6 bases and J by 6 bases, 4 bases remained unmatched. From germline, CDR1 is MNHEY and CDR2 SMNVEV (reference sequence). In DNA, the CDR3 is TGTGCCAGCAGGGGACAGGGGGTGACTAATTCACCCCTCCACTTT. This gives the protein CASRGQGVTNSPLHF.

The J gene is TRBJ2-5, the V gene TRBV7-8, with 11 positions matching TRBD2. V lost 1 base, J lost 4 bases, and 5 bases stayed unmatched. Germline V lookup: CDR1 SGHVS, CDR2 FQNEAQ. This CDR3 has 16 amino acids. The CDR3 is CASSLGIAGGRETQYF. CDR3 in DNA: TGTGCCAGCAGCTTAGGAATAGCGGGGGGGCGAGAGACCCAGTACTTC.